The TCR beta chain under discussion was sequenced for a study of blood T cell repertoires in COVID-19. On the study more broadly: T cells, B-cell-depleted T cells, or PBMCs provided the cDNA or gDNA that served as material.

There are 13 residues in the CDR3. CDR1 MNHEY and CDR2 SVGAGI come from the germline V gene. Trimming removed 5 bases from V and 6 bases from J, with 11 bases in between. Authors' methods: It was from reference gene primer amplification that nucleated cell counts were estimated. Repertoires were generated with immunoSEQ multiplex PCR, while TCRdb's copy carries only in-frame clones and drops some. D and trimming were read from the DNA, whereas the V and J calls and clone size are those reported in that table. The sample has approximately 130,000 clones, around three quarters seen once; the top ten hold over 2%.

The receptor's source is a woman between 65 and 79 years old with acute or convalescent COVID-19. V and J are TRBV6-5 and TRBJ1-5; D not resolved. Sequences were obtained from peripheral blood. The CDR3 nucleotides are TGTGCCAGCAGTCCAGGAGGGTCTCAGCCCCAGCATTTT. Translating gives CASSPGGSQPQHF.